One sample yielded the 21 T cell receptor beta chains listed below, sequenced in a study of beta chain features in type 1 diabetes. Expressed TCRB transcripts got sequenced, as all isolated RNA was reverse transcribed. The protocol was immunoSEQ multiplex PCR, while the TCRdb copy is restricted to in-frame clones and leaves out a portion. This table holds approximately 140,000 clones, 6.9% found once. Input material: central memory CD4+ T cells from blood. All receptors derive from a woman in her 30s in good health.

This clone was counted at least ten times. The gene calls are TRBV28 and TRBJ1-1, with TRBD1 identical over 8 bases. V lost 11 bases, J lost 1 base, and 0 bases stayed unmatched. Germline CDR1 and CDR2: MDHEN and SYDVKM. The CDR3 is 11 amino acids. The DNA of the CDR3 is TGTGCCGGACAGGGGAACACTGAAGCTTTCTTT. The encoded protein is CAGQGNTEAFF.

This clone appeared a few times. The chain links TRBV30 to TRBJ1-4; D is perhaps TRBD1 (6 bases). CDR3 length equals 13 residues. Germline V gene lookup returns CDR1 GTSNPN and CDR2 SVGIG (reference sequence). The V and J ends lost 5 bases and 3 bases respectively, with 10 bases between them. CDR3 coding DNA: TGTGCCTGGGGACAGTACGCTAATGAAAAACTGTTTTTT. Its protein product is CAWGQYANEKLFF. Using reference TRBV30 and TRBJ1-4 for the parts outside the CDR3, the full variable domain is SQTIHQWPATLVQPVGSPLSLECTVEGTSNPNLYWYRQAAGRGLQLLFYSVGIGQISSEVPQNLSASRPQDRQFILSSKKLLLSDSGFYLCAWGQYANEKLFFGSGTQLSVL.

This clone was recorded a few times. The chain joins TRBV4-1 to TRBJ1-1; no clear D. Germline values: CDR1 MGHRA, CDR2 YSYEKL. The CDR3 is made up of 12 amino acids. V was trimmed by 4 bases and J by 5 bases, leaving 8 bases between them. The CDR3 bases are TGCGCCAGCAGCCCGGGATTTACTGAAGCTTTCTTT. Protein product: CASSPGFTEAFF.

This clone has only a few counts. The chain uses TRBV7-2 and TRBJ2-2; D call uncertain. Per germline, CDR1 SGHTA and CDR2 FQGNSA. Trimming took off 4 bases at V and 4 bases at J, with 7 bases between the two ends. This CDR3 is built from 13 residues. CDR3 sequence: CASSWAATGELFF. The CDR3 DNA reads as TGTGCCAGCAGCTGGGCAGCCACCGGGGAGCTGTTTTTT.

The rearrangement joins TRBV10-3 to TRBJ2-3; D is uncertain. There are 12 residues in the CDR3. Germline values: CDR1 ENHRY, CDR2 SYGVKD. Trimming took 4 bases from V and 4 from J, leaving 6 bases between them. CDR3 residues: CAISGRADTQYF. Written as DNA, the CDR3 is TGTGCCATCAGTGGGAGAGCAGATACGCAGTATTTT.

This chain joins TRBV5-1 and TRBJ2-1; TRBD1 agrees at 8 bases. The V and J ends lost 1 base and 5 bases, in that order; junction bases with no gene match: 5. Germline-derived CDR1 and CDR2 are SGHRS and YFSETQ. This CDR3 is 15 amino acids long. CDR3 in amino acids: CASSLLGQGNNEQFF. CDR3 DNA sequence: TGCGCCAGCAGCTTGCTAGGACAGGGTAACAATGAGCAGTTCTTC.

This clone was seen at least ten times. This chain links TRBV14 with TRBJ2-1, with a weak D call TRBD1 (6 bases). V was shortened by 4 bases and J by 3 bases, with 7 bases between the two germline ends. Germline CDR1 is SGHDN and CDR2 is FVKESK. The CDR3 contains 13 residues. The CDR3 is CASSRQVYNEQFF. The CDR3 bases are TGTGCCAGCAGCCGACAGGTCTACAATGAGCAGTTCTTC.

This clone was counted only a few times. This sequence joins TRBV2 and TRBJ1-4; TRBD1 matches at 10 bases. J was trimmed by 6 bases and V by 4 bases; bases with no gene match: 5. The CDR3 extends over 15 amino acids. Germline V CDR1 and CDR2: SNHLY, FYNNEI. The DNA of the CDR3 is TGTGCCAGCAGTGTTCGACAGGGGGCTGATGAAAAACTGTTTTTT. Amino acid sequence: CASSVRQGADEKLFF. Full variable domain (rest looked up from reference TRBV2 and TRBJ1-4): EPEVTQTPSHQVTQMGQEVILRCVPISNHLYFYWYRQILGQKVEFLVSFYNNEISEKSEIFDDQFSVERPDGSNFTLKIRSTKLEDSAMYFCASSVRQGADEKLFFGSGTQLSVL.

This clone was seen a handful of times. This rearrangement joins TRBV7-2 to TRBJ1-2; TRBD1 is a possible D gene (5 bases). The CDR3 runs 15 residues. Germline-derived CDR1 and CDR2 are SGHTA and FQGNSA. Trimming removed 2 bases from V and 4 bases from J, with 14 bases in between. The CDR3 bases are TGTGCCAGCAGCTTAAACGCAGGGCTTCGCTATGGCTACACCTTC. It specifies CASSLNAGLRYGYTF.

In this sample, this clone turned up many times. CDR3 nucleotides: TGTGCCAGCACGGGGTCGGGCTATGGCTACACCTTC. Protein sequence: CASTGSGYGYTF. J is TRBJ1-2 and V is TRBV28; D is unresolved. Germline lookup yields CDR1 MDHEN and CDR2 SYDVKM. The CDR3 contains 12 residues. Trimming shortened V by 7 bases and J by 4 bases, and 10 bases separated the two germline ends.

There are many counts of this clone. J is TRBJ2-1 and V is TRBV5-1; TRBD1 agrees at 10 bases. The junction had 8 bases not matched to a gene; V was cut back by 4 bases and J by 10 bases. CDR1 SGHRS and CDR2 YFSETQ come from the germline V gene. This CDR3 comprises 14 residues. The CDR3 DNA sequence: TGCGCCAGCAGCGCCCGACAGGGGGCAAGAGAGCAGTTCTTC. Translating gives CASSARQGAREQFF. Full variable domain (remainder filled in from reference TRBV5-1 and TRBJ2-1): KAGVTQTPRYLIKTRGQQVTLSCSPISGHRSVSWYQQTPGQGLQFLFEYFSETQRNKGNFPGRFSGRQFSNSRSEMNVSTLELGDSALYLCASSARQGAREQFFGPGTRLTVL.

This clone was seen more than once but under ten times. V gene TRBV29-1 combines with J gene TRBJ1-1, with 8 bases aligning to TRBD1. Per the germline V gene, CDR1 is SQVTM and CDR2 is ANQGSEA. This CDR3 is 13 amino acids long. J was trimmed by 5 bases and V by 7 bases; bases with no gene match: 9. CDR3 protein: CSGEGQGRTEAFF. The DNA for the CDR3 is TGCAGCGGGGAAGGACAGGGCAGGACTGAAGCTTTCTTT.

This clone was recorded a few times. The chain is built from TRBV7-6 and TRBJ1-1; maybe TRBD1 (5 bases). Trimming removed 1 base at V and 2 bases at J, with 8 bases between. This CDR3 comprises 14 residues. CDR1 SGHVS and CDR2 FNYEAQ come from the germline V gene. Written as DNA, the CDR3 is TGTGCCAGCAGCTTAGGACAGATCAACACTGAAGCTTTCTTT. Protein: CASSLGQINTEAFF.

The J gene is TRBJ2-7, the V gene TRBV4-1; 15 nucleotides match TRBD2. With 3 bases clipped from V and 5 bases from J, the junction kept 8 bases outside the gene matches. The CDR3 is made up of 17 amino acids. Germline assignment: CDR1 MGHRA and CDR2 YSYEKL. CDR3 protein: CASSQFRTSGRADEQYF. Written as DNA, the CDR3 is TGCGCCAGCAGCCAGTTTCGGACTAGCGGGAGGGCCGACGAGCAGTACTTC.

The CDR3, as DNA: TGTGCCAGCAGCGCAACAGGGTACTACGAGCAGTACTTC. It specifies CASSATGYYEQYF. The chain recombines TRBV7-2 with TRBJ2-7; the D gene is possibly TRBD1 (6 bases). The germline V and J ends were trimmed by 5 bases and 3 bases, with 11 bases remaining between them. The length of the CDR3 is 13 residues. CDR1 is SGHTA and CDR2 is FQGNSA in the germline V gene.

This clone came up a few times. V is TRBV11-3 and J is TRBJ2-1; D gene unclear. Trimming left V 4 bases short and J 11 bases short, with 9 bases between. This CDR3 has 11 residues. Germline CDR1 reads SGHNT; CDR2 reads YENEEA. This CDR3 is CASSSRGQQFF. As DNA, the CDR3 is TGTGCCAGCAGCTCTCGTGGCCAGCAGTTCTTC.

This clone was counted a few times. The V and J genes are TRBV5-1 and TRBJ2-6; 10 bases match TRBD1. This CDR3 comprises 18 residues. Germline values: CDR1 SGHRS, CDR2 YFSETQ. V lost 5 bases, J lost 1 base, and 9 bases stayed unmatched. The CDR3 region has the DNA TGCGCCAGCAGAACCTACGGGACAGGGGCTTCTGGGGCCAACGTCCTGACTTTC. Residues: CASRTYGTGASGANVLTF.

This clone was seen a handful of times. The DNA for the CDR3 is TGTGCCAGCGCTATGGAATTAATTGGGGGCGGCAATGAGCAGTTCTTC. Protein product: CASAMELIGGGNEQFF. The chain employs TRBV11-2 and TRBJ2-1; tentative D call: TRBD1 (6 bases). This CDR3 has 16 residues. Looked up from germline, CDR1 is SGHAT and CDR2 is FQNNGV. V was clipped by 8 bases and J by 6 bases, with 23 bases between them.

This clone was detected only a few times. The V call is TRBV4-2, the J call TRBJ1-1; 7 nucleotides agree with TRBD1. CDR1 is LGHNA and CDR2 is YNFKEQ in the germline V gene. V lost 4 bases, J lost 5 bases, and 10 bases stayed unmatched. The CDR3 totals 15 residues. The DNA of the CDR3 is TGTGCCAGCAGCCCGCAAATTAGACAGGGAACTGAAGCTTTCTTT. Protein sequence: CASSPQIRQGTEAFF.

The J gene is TRBJ2-3, the V gene TRBV5-6, with TRBD2 as a possible D gene (5 bases). The CDR3 is 15 amino acids. Trimming removed 0 bases from V and 0 bases from J, with 8 bases in between. Per germline, CDR1 SGHDT and CDR2 YYEEEE. The CDR3 DNA is TGTGCCAGCAGCTTGGCGGCGGGCAGCACAGATACGCAGTATTTT. It encodes CASSLAAGSTDTQYF.

The chain uses TRBV2 and TRBJ2-7; TRBD2 matches at 13 bases. V lost 2 bases, J lost 6 bases, and 7 bases stayed unmatched. The CDR3 consists of 16 residues. CDR1 is SNHLY and CDR2 is FYNNEI in the germline V gene. The CDR3 DNA follows: TGTGCCAGCAGTGAACTATTAACTAGCGGGAGGGTCGAGCAGTACTTC. This sequence encodes CASSELLTSGRVEQYF.